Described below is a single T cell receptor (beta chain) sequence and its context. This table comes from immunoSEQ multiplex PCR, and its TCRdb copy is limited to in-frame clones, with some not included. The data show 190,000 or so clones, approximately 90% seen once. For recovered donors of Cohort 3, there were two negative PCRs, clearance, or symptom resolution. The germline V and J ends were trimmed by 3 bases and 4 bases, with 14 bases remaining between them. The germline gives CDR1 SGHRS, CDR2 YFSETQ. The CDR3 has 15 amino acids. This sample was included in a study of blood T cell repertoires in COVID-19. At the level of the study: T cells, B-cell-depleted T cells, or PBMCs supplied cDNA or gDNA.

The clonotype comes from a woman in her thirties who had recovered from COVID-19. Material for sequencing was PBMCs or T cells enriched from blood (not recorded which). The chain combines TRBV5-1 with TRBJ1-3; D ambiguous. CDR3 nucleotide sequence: TGCGCCAGCAGCTCGAACGGGATCGGAGGAAACACCATATATTTT. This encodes CASSSNGIGGNTIYF.